This record looks at one T cell receptor beta chain sequence and its context. The sample comes from a study of T cells expressing NK-cell markers. On the study more broadly: Repertoire data for TCR beta were derived from sorted T cells (CD3+CD56+NKG2C+, CD3+CD56+NKG2C- and CD3+CD56-NKG2C+).

Germline loops: CDR1 KGHDR, CDR2 SFDVKD. The CDR3 is 11 amino acids. TCRdb re-called the 5' RACE reads; every CDR3 protein appears as one record, without DNA. The sample table includes a few hundred thousand distinct CDR3 sequences. This sequence was found in a man aged 18 to 69 in good health. The specimen was blood T cells: a sorted CD56 or NKG2C T cell subset, CD4+ or CD8+ T cells, or bulk PBMC T cells (not recorded which). The chain carries TRBV24-1 and TRBJ2-7; TCRdb's D call of TRBD1 is untestable without DNA. CDR3: CATSDWDSKYF.